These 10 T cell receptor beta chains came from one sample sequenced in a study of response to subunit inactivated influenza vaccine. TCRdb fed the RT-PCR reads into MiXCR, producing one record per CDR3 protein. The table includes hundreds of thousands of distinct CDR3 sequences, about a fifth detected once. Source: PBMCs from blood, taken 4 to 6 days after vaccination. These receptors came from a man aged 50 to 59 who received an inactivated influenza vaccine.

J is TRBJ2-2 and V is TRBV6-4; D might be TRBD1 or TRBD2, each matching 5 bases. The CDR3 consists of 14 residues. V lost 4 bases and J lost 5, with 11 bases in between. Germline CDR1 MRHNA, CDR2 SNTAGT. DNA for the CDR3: TGTGCCAGCAGTGCCCAATGGGGGACCGGGGAGCTGTTTTTT. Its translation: CASSAQWGTGELFF.

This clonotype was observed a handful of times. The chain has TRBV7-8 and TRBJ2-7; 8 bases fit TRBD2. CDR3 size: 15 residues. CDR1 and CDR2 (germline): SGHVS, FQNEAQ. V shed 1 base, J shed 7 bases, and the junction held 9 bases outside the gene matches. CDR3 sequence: CASSLGGAGVGEQYF. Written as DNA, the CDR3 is TGTGCCAGCAGCTTAGGTGGAGCGGGAGTGGGTGAGCAGTACTTC.

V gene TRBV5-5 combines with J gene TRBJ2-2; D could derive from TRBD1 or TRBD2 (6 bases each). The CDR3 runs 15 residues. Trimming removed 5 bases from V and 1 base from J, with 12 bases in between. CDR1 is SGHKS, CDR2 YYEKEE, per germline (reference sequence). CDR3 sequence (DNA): TGTGCCAGCAGATACAGGGACTGGAACACCGGGGAGCTGTTTTTT. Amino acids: CASRYRDWNTGELFF.

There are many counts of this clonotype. The CDR3 is CSARDWRWQGRQGTDTQYF. The CDR3 coding sequence is TGCAGTGCTAGAGATTGGAGGTGGCAGGGGCGCCAGGGCACAGATACGCAGTATTTT. The V and J genes are TRBV20-1 and TRBJ2-3; possibly TRBD1 for D (6 bases). CDR1 and CDR2 from the germline V gene are DFQATT and SNEGSKA (reference sequence). With 0 bases removed from V and 1 base from J, the gap between germline ends came to 23 bases. The CDR3 runs to 19 residues.

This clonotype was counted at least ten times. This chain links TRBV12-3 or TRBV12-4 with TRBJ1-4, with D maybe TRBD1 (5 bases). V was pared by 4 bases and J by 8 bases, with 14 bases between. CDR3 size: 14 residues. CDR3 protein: CASSSSQGGEKLFF. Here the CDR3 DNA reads TGTGCCAGCAGTTCCTCGCAGGGCGGCGAAAAACTGTTTTTT.

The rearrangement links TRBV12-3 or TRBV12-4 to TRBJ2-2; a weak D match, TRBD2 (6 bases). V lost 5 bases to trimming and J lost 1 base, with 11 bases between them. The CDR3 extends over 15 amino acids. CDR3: CASSEDSGNTGELFF. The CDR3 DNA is TGTGCCAGCAGTGAGGATAGCGGGAACACCGGGGAGCTGTTTTTT.

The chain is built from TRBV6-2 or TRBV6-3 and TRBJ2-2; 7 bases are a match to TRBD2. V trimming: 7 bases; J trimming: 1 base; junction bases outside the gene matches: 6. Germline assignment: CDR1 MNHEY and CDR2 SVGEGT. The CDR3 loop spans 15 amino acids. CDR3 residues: CASMSLAENTGELFF. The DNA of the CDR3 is TGTGCCAGCATGTCCCTAGCGGAGAACACCGGGGAGCTGTTTTTT.

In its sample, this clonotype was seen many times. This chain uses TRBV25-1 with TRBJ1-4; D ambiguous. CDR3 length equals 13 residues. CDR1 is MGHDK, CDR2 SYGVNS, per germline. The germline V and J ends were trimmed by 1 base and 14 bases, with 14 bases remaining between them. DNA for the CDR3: TGTGCCAGCAGTGAATCTAGCAGTGGAGCGCTGTTTTTT. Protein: CASSESSSGALFF.

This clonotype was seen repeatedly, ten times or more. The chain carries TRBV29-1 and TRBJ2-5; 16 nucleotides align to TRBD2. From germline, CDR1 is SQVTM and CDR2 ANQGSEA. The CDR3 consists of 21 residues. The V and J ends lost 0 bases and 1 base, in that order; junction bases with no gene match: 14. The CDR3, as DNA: TGCAGCGTTGAAGATCTTGGGACTAGCGGGAGGGCCATTCAACCCCAAGAGACCCAGTACTTC. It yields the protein CSVEDLGTSGRAIQPQETQYF.

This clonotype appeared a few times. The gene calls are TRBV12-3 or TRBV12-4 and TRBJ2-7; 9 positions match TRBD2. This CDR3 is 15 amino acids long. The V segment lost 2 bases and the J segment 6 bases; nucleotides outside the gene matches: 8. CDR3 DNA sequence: TGTGCCAGCAGTTTACGGCTAGCGGGAACCGGCGAGCAGTACTTC. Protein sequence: CASSLRLAGTGEQYF.